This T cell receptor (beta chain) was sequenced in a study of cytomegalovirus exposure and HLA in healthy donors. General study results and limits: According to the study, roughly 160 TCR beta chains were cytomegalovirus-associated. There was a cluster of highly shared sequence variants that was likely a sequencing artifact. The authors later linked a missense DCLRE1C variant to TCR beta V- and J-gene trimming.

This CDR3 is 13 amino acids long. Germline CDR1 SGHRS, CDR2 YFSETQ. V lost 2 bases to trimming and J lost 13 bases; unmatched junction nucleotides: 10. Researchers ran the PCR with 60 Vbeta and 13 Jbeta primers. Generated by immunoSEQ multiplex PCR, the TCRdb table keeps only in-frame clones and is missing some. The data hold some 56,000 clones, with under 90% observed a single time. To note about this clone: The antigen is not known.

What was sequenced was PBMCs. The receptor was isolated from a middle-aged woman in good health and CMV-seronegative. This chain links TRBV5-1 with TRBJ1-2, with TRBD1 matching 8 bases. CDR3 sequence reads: CASSLEGDRPGTF. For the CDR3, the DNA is TGCGCCAGCAGCTTAGAAGGGGACAGGCCCGGCACCTTC.